The next 28 T cell receptor beta chains were all read from a single sample in a study of Graves' ophthalmopathy and Graves' hyperthyroidism. CDR3 regions of TCR beta were amplified from RNA transcripts. An initial RT-PCR round employing HTBI primers preceded a second-round multiplex PCR. From the multiplex PCR reads, TCRdb called clonotypes with MiXCR, one entry per CDR3 protein. Of about 740,000 distinct CDR3 sequences listed, about 44% are singletons. Material for sequencing was peripheral blood. The receptors were gathered from an adult man with Graves' ophthalmopathy.

This clonotype has a count of ten or more. The rearrangement links TRBV19 to TRBJ2-5; 7 nucleotides line up with TRBD2. Trimming cost V 8 bases and J 5 bases; bases outside gene matches: 5. The CDR3 has 12 amino acids. Per the germline V gene, CDR1 is LNHDA and CDR2 is SQIVND (reference sequence). In DNA, the CDR3 is TGTGCCAGTTCAGCGGGATTGGAGACCCAGTACTTC. This translates into CASSAGLETQYF. Based on the CDR3 plus reference TRBV19 and TRBJ2-5, the full variable domain is DGGITQSPKYLFRKEGQNVTLSCEQNLNHDAMYWYRQDPGQGLRLIYYSQIVNDFQKGDIAEGYSVSREKKESFPLTVTSAQKNPTAFYLCASSAGLETQYFGPGTRLLVL.

This clonotype came up a few times. The chain employs TRBV11-2 and TRBJ2-7; 10 bases are shared with TRBD2. The junction had 7 bases not matched to a gene; V was cut back by 5 bases and J by 3 bases. This CDR3 has 15 amino acids. Germline loops: CDR1 SGHAT, CDR2 FQNNGV. CDR3 in DNA: TGTGCCAGCAGCACAACTAGCGGGGCACTCTACGAGCAGTACTTC. Protein sequence: CASSTTSGALYEQYF.

This clonotype was seen repeatedly, ten times or more. The chain carries TRBV19 and TRBJ1-5, with 9 bases identical to TRBD1. Germline loops: CDR1 LNHDA, CDR2 SQIVND (reference sequence). This CDR3 has 14 residues. V shed 5 bases and J 7 bases; nucleotides not matched to a gene: 6. The CDR3 here is CASSRGQGRQPQHF. The CDR3 nucleotides are TGTGCCAGTAGTCGAGGACAGGGGCGACAGCCCCAGCATTTT.

The genes are TRBV5-5 and TRBJ1-5; D might be TRBD1 (5 bases). The germline V and J ends were trimmed by 0 bases and 0 bases, with 10 bases remaining between them. Germline CDR1 reads SGHKS; CDR2 reads YYEKEE (reference sequence). This CDR3 spans 16 amino acids. For the CDR3, the DNA is TGTGCCAGCAGCTTGGGGGGACGGAATAGCAATCAGCCCCAGCATTTT. Its translation: CASSLGGRNSNQPQHF.

The chain carries TRBV4-1 and TRBJ2-5; 9 bases match TRBD2. V dropped 1 base and J dropped 5; count of bases not matched to a gene: 5. The CDR3 is made up of 15 amino acids. CDR1 MGHRA and CDR2 YSYEKL come from the germline V gene. The CDR3, as DNA: TGCGCCAGCAGCCAAGCACGACTAGCGGCGGAGACCCAGTACTTC. Protein: CASSQARLAAETQYF.

This clonotype was counted between two and nine times. The chain joins TRBV12-3 or TRBV12-4 to TRBJ2-7, with D perhaps assigned TRBD1 or TRBD2 (5 bases each). The CDR3 spans 11 residues. The V end lost 6 bases, the J end lost 11 bases, and 14 bases lay between the germline ends. The CDR3 region is CASSLGTVEYF. CDR3 in DNA: TGTGCCAGCAGCCTAGGGACCGTCGAGTACTTC.

This chain uses TRBV9 with TRBJ1-2, with TRBD1 identical over 8 bases. Germline CDR1 is SGDLS and CDR2 is YYNGEE. The CDR3 contains 14 residues. Trimming cost V 3 bases and J 6 bases; bases outside gene matches: 7. The CDR3 region is CASSGRQGMNGYTF. CDR3 DNA sequence: TGTGCCAGCAGCGGAAGACAGGGGATGAATGGCTACACCTTC. The whole variable domain, filled in from reference TRBV9 and TRBJ1-2, reads DSGVTQTPKHLITATGQRVTLRCSPRSGDLSVYWYQQSLDQGLQFLIQYYNGEERAKGNILERFSAQQFPDLHSELNLSSLELGDSALYFCASSGRQGMNGYTFGSGTRLTVV.

The CDR3 nucleotides are TGTGCCAGCAGCTTAGGGCGCCAGGGTGGGGAGACCCAGTACTTC. Encoded protein: CASSLGRQGGETQYF. V usage is TRBV7-8 and J usage is TRBJ2-5; TRBD1 is a possible D gene (5 bases). Germline CDR1 reads SGHVS; CDR2 reads FQNEAQ. This CDR3 is built from 15 residues. Between the trimmed V and J ends, which lost 1 base and 5 bases, there was a span of 14 bases.

The CDR3 loop is CAGSYVNSGANVLTF. The CDR3 coding sequence is TGTGCCGGCAGTTACGTAAACTCTGGGGCCAACGTCCTGACTTTC. V and J are TRBV10-3 and TRBJ2-6; D not certain. Trimming cost V 11 bases and J 0 bases, with 14 bases left between them. Germline V gene lookup returns CDR1 ENHRY and CDR2 SYGVKD. The length of the CDR3 is 15 residues.

This clonotype was seen a few times. The V and J genes are TRBV7-2 and TRBJ2-2; TRBD2 agrees at 7 bases. V gave up 6 bases and J gave up 6 bases; unmatched junction bases: 16. CDR1 and CDR2 from the germline V gene are SGHTA and FQGNSA. This CDR3 is 17 amino acids long. DNA of the CDR3: TGTGCCAGCAGTCGATTACCGGGGAGGGCCGTTGCCGGGGAGCTGTTTTTT. Translating it yields CASSRLPGRAVAGELFF.

This clonotype was seen at least ten times. The V and J genes are TRBV29-1 and TRBJ1-4; unclear D gene. This CDR3 region has 15 residues. Germline loops: CDR1 SQVTM, CDR2 ANQGSEA. Trimming stripped 7 bases from V and 3 bases from J, with 18 bases between. The CDR3 DNA follows: TGCAGCGCCTTACTGCGGGGTTTCTCTAATGAAAAACTGTTTTTT. It codes for CSALLRGFSNEKLFF. The whole variable domain, remainder taken from reference TRBV29-1 and TRBJ1-4, is SAVISQKPSRDICQRGTSLTIQCQVDSQVTMMFWYRQQPGQSLTLIATANQGSEATYESGFVIDKFPISRPNLTFSTLTVSNMSPEDSSIYLCSALLRGFSNEKLFFGSGTQLSVL.

The rearrangement uses TRBV4-2 and TRBJ2-2, with 7 positions matching TRBD1. The junction had 4 bases not matched to a gene; V was cut back by 0 bases and J by 3 bases. Germline-derived CDR1 and CDR2 are LGHNA and YNFKEQ. The CDR3 loop spans 16 amino acids. The CDR3 DNA reads as TGTGCCAGCAGCCAAGAAGGGGGCAGGTACACCGGGGAGCTGTTTTTT. Its protein is CASSQEGGRYTGELFF.

This clonotype came up many times. The rearrangement links TRBV7-9 to TRBJ1-1; 7 nucleotides match TRBD1. Unmatched junction bases numbered 7, after V lost 8 bases and J lost 7 bases. Germline CDR1 is SEHNR and CDR2 is FQNEAQ (reference sequence). This CDR3 spans 12 amino acids. CDR3 DNA sequence: TGTGCCAGCGCCAGGGGGTGGAATGAAGCTTTCTTT. Translating it yields CASARGWNEAFF.

This clonotype has only one observation. The CDR3 end shows no conserved phenylalanine or tryptophan, and so a read error is likely. This chain links TRBV7-2 with TRBJ2-7, with 7 bases aligning to TRBD2. V shed 0 bases, J shed 4 bases, and the junction held 6 bases outside the gene matches. Germline values: CDR1 SGHTA, CDR2 FQGNSA. This CDR3 has 15 amino acids. CDR3 sequence: CASSLAGGTKYEQYC. CDR3 DNA: TGTGCCAGCAGCTTAGCGGGCGGGACTAAATACGAGCAGTACTGC.

The chain carries TRBV5-6 and TRBJ2-5; 9 bases agree with TRBD1. The CDR3 runs to 17 residues. Trimming cost V 5 bases and J 5 bases; bases outside gene matches: 16. Germline V gene sequence: CDR1 SGHDT, CDR2 YYEEEE. The CDR3 region has the DNA TGTGCCAGCAGTTTCGTTCCCGGGACAGGGAATTACGAGACCCAGTACTTC. Its translation is CASSFVPGTGNYETQYF.

This clonotype was detected a few times. The J gene is TRBJ1-3, the V gene TRBV5-5, with D hard to call. CDR3 length equals 14 residues. The V and J ends lost 4 bases and 2 bases respectively, with 10 bases between them. Germline V lookup: CDR1 SGHKS, CDR2 YYEKEE (reference sequence). CDR3 sequence reads: CASSHTGTGNTIYF. The CDR3, as DNA: TGTGCCAGCAGCCACACGGGGACTGGAAACACCATATATTTT. The whole variable domain, remainder taken from reference TRBV5-5 and TRBJ1-3, is DAGVTQSPTHLIKTRGQQVTLRCSPISGHKSVSWYQQVLGQGPQFIFQYYEKEERGRGNFPDRFSARQFPNYSSELNVNALLLGDSALYLCASSHTGTGNTIYFGEGSWLTVV.

The chain recombines TRBV7-9 with TRBJ1-4; 9 positions match TRBD1. Per the germline V gene, CDR1 is SEHNR and CDR2 is FQNEAQ (reference sequence). The CDR3 is 16 residues long. The ends lost 5 bases at V and 6 bases at J; junction bases unmatched: 10. The CDR3 reads CASSTRDRAVDEKLFF. The DNA for the CDR3 is TGTGCCAGCAGCACCCGGGACAGGGCGGTTGATGAAAAACTGTTTTTT.

This chain uses TRBV7-9 with TRBJ2-6, with a tentative D call TRBD1 (6 bases). From germline, CDR1 is SEHNR and CDR2 FQNEAQ (reference sequence). This CDR3 spans 16 amino acids. Trimming took off 3 bases at V and 4 bases at J, with 13 bases between the two ends. The CDR3 loop reads CASSFSGVAGANVLTF. The DNA for the CDR3 is TGTGCCAGCAGCTTTTCAGGGGTAGCGGGGGCCAACGTCCTGACTTTC.

With regard to this clonotype: Relative to the germline gene, one junction end is altered; a read error may explain this. V gene TRBV7-9 combines with J gene TRBJ2-6; D is unclear. CDR3 length: 14 amino acids. Germline values: CDR1 SEHNR, CDR2 FQNEAQ (reference sequence). This CDR3 reads CASSSSFGVNVLTF. For the CDR3, the DNA is TGTGCCAGCAGCTCCAGTTTTGGGGTCAACGTCCTGACTTTC.

As regards this clonotype: The junction departs from germline at one end; a sequencing error may be responsible. The chain has TRBV24-1 and TRBJ2-5; 11 positions match TRBD2. The V gene's germline CDR1 is KGHDR and CDR2 SFDVKD. The CDR3 runs to 15 residues. The CDR3 region has the DNA TGTGCCAGCAGTTCCCTGGGACTAGCGGAAGAGACCCAGTACTTC. The encoded protein is CASSSLGLAEETQYF.

The V and J genes are TRBV5-1 and TRBJ1-5, with no clear D. Germline-derived CDR1 and CDR2 are SGHRS and YFSETQ. There are 13 residues in the CDR3. V was shortened by 4 bases and J by 7 bases, with 12 bases between the two germline ends. CDR3 in DNA: TGCGCCAGCAGCCCACACAAACAGCAGCCCCAGCATTTT. It translates to CASSPHKQQPQHF. The whole variable domain, filled in from reference TRBV5-1 and TRBJ1-5, reads KAGVTQTPRYLIKTRGQQVTLSCSPISGHRSVSWYQQTPGQGLQFLFEYFSETQRNKGNFPGRFSGRQFSNSRSEMNVSTLELGDSALYLCASSPHKQQPQHFGDGTRLSIL.

Concerning this clonotype: Given a much more abundant clone one base away, this may be a read error. This chain joins TRBV7-3 and TRBJ2-7; D unresolved. Germline CDR1 and CDR2: SGHTA and FQGTGA. This CDR3 region has 13 residues. For the CDR3, the DNA is TGTACCAGCAGCTTCTCCGCACTTGACGAGCAGTACTTC. Translation gives CTSSFSALDEQYF.

This clonotype occurred once. Since a much larger clone is just one base distant, this may be a read error. The rearrangement uses TRBV9 and TRBJ1-1; D not resolved. CDR3 size: 17 residues. V shed 2 bases and J shed 0 bases, with 17 bases lying between them. Germline CDR1 reads SGDLS; CDR2 reads YYNGEE. The CDR3 loop reads CASSVMGTHYMNTEAFF. CDR3 bases: TGTGCCAGCAGCGTCATGGGAACTCACTATATGAACACTGAAGCTTTCTTT.

J is TRBJ1-5 and V is TRBV7-9; unclear D gene. CDR1 SEHNR and CDR2 FQNEAQ come from the germline V gene (reference sequence). This CDR3 spans 14 amino acids. V gave up 11 bases and J gave up 2 bases, with 16 bases separating them. CDR3 coding DNA: TGTGCCTGGAGTCTCCGGGCGGGCAATCAGCCCCAGCATTTT. Encoded protein: CAWSLRAGNQPQHF.

This chain connects TRBV20-1 to TRBJ2-7; D is ambiguous. CDR3 length: 13 amino acids. Germline V CDR1 and CDR2: DFQATT, SNEGSKA (reference sequence). V gave up 0 bases and J gave up 2 bases, with 8 bases separating them. The CDR3 region is CSARDDPTYEQYF. CDR3 bases: TGCAGTGCTAGAGATGACCCGACCTACGAGCAGTACTTC.

V and J are TRBV7-2 and TRBJ1-2, with D unclear. The CDR3 is 16 amino acids. Trimming left V 6 bases short and J 4 bases short, with 21 bases between. Germline CDR1 SGHTA, CDR2 FQGNSA. The CDR3 DNA reads as TGTGCCAGCAGAATAGTAACGGCGTTGCGGTCCTATGGCTACACCTTC. Protein product: CASRIVTALRSYGYTF.

This clonotype has ten or more counts. The chain joins TRBV12-3 or TRBV12-4 to TRBJ1-5; D is unresolved. There are 14 residues in the CDR3. Trimming took off 2 bases at V and 0 bases at J, with 5 bases between the two ends. CDR3 sequence reads: CASSLQYSNQPQHF. The CDR3 DNA is TGTGCCAGCAGTTTACAGTATAGCAATCAGCCCCAGCATTTT.

Turning to this clonotype: This may stem from a read error, because a much larger clone lies one nucleotide away. The chain combines TRBV7-8 with TRBJ1-5; D is unclear. The CDR3 extends over 16 amino acids. V lost 2 bases, J lost 8 bases, and 19 bases lay in between. CDR1 SGHVS and CDR2 FQNEAQ come from the germline V gene. CDR3 region: CASSLFPLPGFEPQHF. For the CDR3, the DNA is TGTGCCAGCAGCTTATTTCCGTTGCCCGGCTTTGAGCCCCAGCATTTT.